This TCR beta chain is drawn from a study of OX40 agonist ivuxolimab in advanced cancers. The study's findings and limits: In the expanded peripheral T cells, antigen specificity was never determined.

About this clone: Its antigen remains unknown.

The V gene's germline CDR1 is MNHEY and CDR2 SVGAGI. The CDR3 is 14 amino acids. V lost 6 bases and J lost 6; bases outside the gene matches: 5. Data came from immunoSEQ multiplex PCR; TCRdb stores just in-frame clones and leaves some out. The profile shows about 100,000 clones, approximately 90% of them singletons. The material was CD4+ or CD8+ T cells sorted from blood, obtained in a trial of the OX40 agonist ivuxolimab. The chain combines TRBV6-5 with TRBJ2-3, with 11 positions matching TRBD2. This receptor was taken from an adult with an advanced solid tumor such as melanoma, head and neck, liver or kidney cancer. The CDR3 DNA sequence: TGTGCCAGCAGGATAGCGGGAGGGGTGGATACGCAGTATTTT. Translating it yields CASRIAGGVDTQYF.